A selection of T cell receptor beta chains follows, all from one sample in a study of shared clonotypes between healthy human individuals. The data were produced by immunoSEQ multiplex PCR, yet TCRdb's version contains in-frame clones alone and is incomplete. Here the sample spans 2 million to 2.5 million clones, 90% to 96% being singletons. Specimen: naive CD4+ T cells sorted from blood. Source of these receptors: a young man in good health. CDR3s include the opening cysteine and the closing phenylalanine or tryptophan. The D gene is left open where the match is weak. Clone size appears in some rows only: once, few, many, or a class for an expanded clone.

v_call	d_call	clone_size	j_call	cdr3_nt	cdr3_aa
TRBV19	.	.	TRBJ2-5	TGTGCCAGTAGTACCCTTTATGGCATGGAGACCCAGTACTTC	CASSTLYGMETQYF
TRBV6-6	.	.	TRBJ2-7	TGTGCCAGCAGTTACACTGAGGCACCCCCCTACGAGCAGTACTTC	CASSYTEAPPYEQYF
TRBV7-2	.	few	TRBJ1-6	TGTGCCAGCAGCTTTCCAGGATTACCCCTCCACTTT	CASSFPGLPLHF
TRBV21-1	.	.	TRBJ2-3	TGTGCCAGCAGCAAAGGGGCTACCCGCACAGATACGCAGTATTTT	CASSKGATRTDTQYF
TRBV10-1	.	.	TRBJ2-7	TGCGCCAGCAGTGACAAGGGGACTTACGAGCAGTACTTC	CASSDKGTYEQYF
TRBV6-5	.	.	TRBJ1-5	TGTGCCAGCAGCCCTAATAGCAATCAGCCCCAGCATTTT	CASSPNSNQPQHF
TRBV10-3	.	.	TRBJ2-7	TGTGCCATCAGTGAGTCCTTTGCAGGGCTCTCCTACGAGCAGTACTTC	CAISESFAGLSYEQYF
TRBV13	.	once	TRBJ2-5	TGTGCCAGCAGCTTAAGTATGGAGGAGACCCAGTACTTC	CASSLSMEETQYF
TRBV6-1	.	.	TRBJ1-6	TGTGCCAGCAGTGAAAGTCGAGGGAATTCACCCCTCCACTTT	CASSESRGNSPLHF
TRBV4-3	TRBD1	.	TRBJ1-1	TGCGCCAGCAGCCGCGTCCCGGGACAGGGGGCTGGTGAAGCTTTCTTT	CASSRVPGQGAGEAFF
TRBV6-5	TRBD1	.	TRBJ2-7	TGTGCCAGCAGCTCCGGACAGGGGGCCTACGAGCAGTACTTC	CASSSGQGAYEQYF
TRBV21-1	.	.	TRBJ1-4	TGTGCCAGCAGCCCGGGCCCAATTGGCACTAATGAAAAACTGTTTTTT	CASSPGPIGTNEKLFF
TRBV7-8	.	.	TRBJ2-7	TGTGCCAGCAGCTTCGGCGGCAGCTACGAGCAGTACTTC	CASSFGGSYEQYF
TRBV6-5	.	.	TRBJ2-7	TGTGCCAGCAGTTCCCTACAACGGACGAAAGAGCAGTACTTC	CASSSLQRTKEQYF
TRBV6-5	.	.	TRBJ2-6	TGTGCCAGCAGTTACCCCCCCCCTGGAGCCAACGTCCTGACTTTC	CASSYPPPGANVLTF
TRBV7-2	.	.	TRBJ1-1	TGTGCCAGCAGCATACGTTGGGGCCACACTGAAGCTTTCTTT	CASSIRWGHTEAFF
TRBV25-1	.	.	TRBJ1-1	TGTGCCAGCATTCAATCCGGGACACCGAACACTGAAGCTTTCTTT	CASIQSGTPNTEAFF
TRBV5-4	TRBD1	.	TRBJ2-7	TGTGCCAGCAGCCTAACCGGGACAGGGTCCTACGAGCAGTACTTC	CASSLTGTGSYEQYF
TRBV9	.	.	TRBJ1-4	TGTGCCAGCAGCGTAGCCAGCGGGAGAGAGAAACTGTTTTTT	CASSVASGREKLFF
TRBV6-5	.	few	TRBJ1-1	TGTGCCAGCAGTCAGGGTTGGCCCACTGAAGCTTTCTTT	CASSQGWPTEAFF
TRBV10-3	.	.	TRBJ1-3	TGTGCCATCAGCTTACAGGGAGGAAACACCATATATTTT	CAISLQGGNTIYF
TRBV30	.	.	TRBJ1-5	TGTGCCTGGAGTGTAAGGGGCAATCAGCCCCAGCATTTT	CAWSVRGNQPQHF
TRBV25-1	TRBD2	.	TRBJ2-5	TGTGCCAGCAGTGAGGGACTAGCGGGCCAAGAGACCCAGTACTTC	CASSEGLAGQETQYF
TRBV6-5	.	.	TRBJ1-1	TGTGCCAGCAGTTTAACAGGGTACGGTGAAGCTTTCTTT	CASSLTGYGEAFF
TRBV9	TRBD1	.	TRBJ1-4	TGTGCCAGCAGCGGCTTACAGGGGGCCTCGGAAAAACTGTTTTTT	CASSGLQGASEKLFF
TRBV4-1	.	.	TRBJ2-2	TGCGCCAGCAGCCCCGCCCCGACAACGGGCACCACCGGGGAGCTGTTTTTT	CASSPAPTTGTTGELFF
TRBV19	TRBD1	.	TRBJ1-5	TGTGCCAGTAGTGACAGGGGTCATCAGCCCCAGCATTTT	CASSDRGHQPQHF
TRBV7-2	TRBD2	.	TRBJ2-3	TGTGCCAGCAGCCCCAGACTAGCGGGGGTCGATACGCAGTATTTT	CASSPRLAGVDTQYF
TRBV25-1	.	.	TRBJ2-3	TGTGCCAGCAGTCCAAGAGATAGGGGAGGATCAGATACGCAGTATTTT	CASSPRDRGGSDTQYF
TRBV27	TRBD2	.	TRBJ2-7	TGTGCCAGCAGTTTGAGAGCGGGGGGCCTAACCTACGAGCAGTACTTC	CASSLRAGGLTYEQYF
TRBV19	TRBD1	.	TRBJ2-3	TGTGCCAGTAGTTTCCGGGACAGGGCCACGGATACGCAGTATTTT	CASSFRDRATDTQYF
TRBV5-1	.	.	TRBJ1-2	TGCGCCAGCAGCTTGGTACCAGGGGACTATGGCTACACCTTC	CASSLVPGDYGYTF
TRBV10-3	TRBD2	.	TRBJ2-5	TGTGCCATCAGTGAAAATCGACTAGCGGGGGCTAAAGAGACCCAGTACTTC	CAISENRLAGAKETQYF
TRBV7-2	.	.	TRBJ2-3	TGTGCCAGCAGGTCCGGGGGTTCACTTAGCACAGATACGCAGTATTTT	CASRSGGSLSTDTQYF
TRBV6-5	.	.	TRBJ2-2	TGTGCCAGCAGTTTCCTCACCGGGGAGCTGTTTTTT	CASSFLTGELFF
TRBV2	.	.	TRBJ2-3	TGTGCCACCTTCGGGTGGGACACAGATACGCAGTATTTT	CATFGWDTDTQYF
TRBV4-1	.	.	TRBJ1-5	TGCGCCAGCAGCCAAGATGGGGGTCTGAGCAATCAGCCCCAGCATTTT	CASSQDGGLSNQPQHF
TRBV18	.	.	TRBJ1-1	TGTGCCAGCTCACCAATTTTGGGCGATCGGACTGAAGCTTTCTTT	CASSPILGDRTEAFF
TRBV10-3	.	.	TRBJ1-5	TGTGCCATCAGTGCTCAGGGTAACCAGCCCCAGCATTTT	CAISAQGNQPQHF
TRBV7-8	.	.	TRBJ1-5	TGTGCCAGCAGCTCCGACGGGAATCAGCCCCAGCATTTT	CASSSDGNQPQHF
TRBV5-1	.	.	TRBJ2-1	TGCGCCAGCAGTCAGGACTTAAGCTCCTACAATGAGCAGTTCTTC	CASSQDLSSYNEQFF